These T cell receptor beta chains were read from a single sample in a study of CD8+CD57+ T cells in acquired aplastic anemia. TCRdb independently ran MiXCR on the reads; one entry per CDR3 protein. This table has just over 450,000 distinct CDR3 sequences, less than 35% appearing once. The sample was sorted CD4+, CD8+, or CD8+CD57+ T cells (not recorded which) from PBMCs. All receptors come from a human donor with aplastic anemia. Both conserved end residues are part of each CDR3. The D gene is left open where the match is weak. For some rows the clone size is stated as once, few or many, or as a class when expanded; others skip it.

j_gene: TRBJ1-5; abundance: many; v_gene: TRBV20-1; d_gene: .; CDR3aa: CSASKADSNQPQHF; CDR3nt: TGCAGTGCTAGTAAAGCGGATAGCAATCAGCCCCAGCATTTT
j_gene: TRBJ1-4; abundance: few; v_gene: TRBV20-1; d_gene: .; CDR3aa: CSARDGRAVSTNEKLFF; CDR3nt: TGCAGTGCTAGAGATGGTAGGGCAGTCTCAACTAATGAAAAACTGTTTTTT
j_gene: TRBJ2-5; abundance: few; v_gene: TRBV18; d_gene: .; CDR3aa: CATTTGLQETQYF; CDR3nt: TGTGCCACGACGACGGGGCTCCAAGAGACCCAGTACTTC
j_gene: TRBJ2-7; abundance: .; v_gene: TRBV25-1; d_gene: .; CDR3aa: CASSASWGDTYEQYF; CDR3nt: TGTGCCAGCAGTGCTAGTTGGGGGGACACTTACGAGCAGTACTTC
j_gene: TRBJ2-7; abundance: once; v_gene: TRBV11-2; d_gene: .; CDR3aa: CASSLHPGKSYEQYF; CDR3nt: TGTGCCAGCAGCTTACATCCAGGAAAATCCTACGAGCAGTACTTC
j_gene: TRBJ2-7; abundance: .; v_gene: TRBV11-2; d_gene: .; CDR3aa: CASIPGLVRSYEQYF; CDR3nt: TGTGCCAGCATCCCGGGCCTCGTAAGATCCTACGAGCAGTACTTC
j_gene: TRBJ2-2; abundance: once; v_gene: TRBV10-3; d_gene: TRBD2; CDR3aa: CASRIAGVGELFF; CDR3nt: TGTGCCAGCAGGATAGCGGGGGTCGGGGAGCTGTTTTTT
j_gene: TRBJ1-2; abundance: .; v_gene: TRBV20-1; d_gene: .; CDR3aa: CSARGQAASYGYTF; CDR3nt: TGCAGTGCTAGAGGACAGGCCGCTAGCTATGGCTACACCTTC
j_gene: TRBJ1-5; abundance: many; v_gene: TRBV19; d_gene: TRBD1; CDR3aa: CASKVQGGHQPQHF; CDR3nt: TGTGCCAGTAAAGTGCAGGGGGGTCATCAGCCCCAGCATTTT
j_gene: TRBJ2-1; abundance: many; v_gene: TRBV11-2; d_gene: TRBD2; CDR3aa: CASSLTSGGYNEQFF; CDR3nt: TGTGCCAGCAGCTTGACTAGCGGGGGTTACAATGAGCAGTTCTTC
j_gene: TRBJ2-2; abundance: .; v_gene: TRBV7-7; d_gene: TRBD2; CDR3aa: CASSLATSGRLRTGELFF; CDR3nt: TGTGCTAGCAGCTTAGCTACTAGCGGGAGATTAAGGACCGGGGAGCTGTTTTTT
j_gene: TRBJ1-1; abundance: many; v_gene: TRBV2; d_gene: .; CDR3aa: CASMGFMNTEAFF; CDR3nt: TGTGCCAGTATGGGATTCATGAACACTGAAGCTTTCTTT
j_gene: TRBJ2-5; abundance: few; v_gene: TRBV6-1; d_gene: TRBD1; CDR3aa: CASWTGKETQYF; CDR3nt: TGTGCCAGTTGGACAGGGAAAGAGACCCAGTACTTC
j_gene: TRBJ2-1; abundance: many; v_gene: TRBV5-8; d_gene: TRBD1; CDR3aa: CASSLVAGTGDYNEQFF; CDR3nt: TGTGCCAGCAGCTTGGTCGCCGGGACAGGGGATTACAATGAGCAGTTCTTC
j_gene: TRBJ1-3; abundance: many; v_gene: TRBV7-2; d_gene: TRBD1; CDR3aa: CASSPNRGAGNTIYF; CDR3nt: TGTGCCAGCAGCCCCAACAGGGGAGCTGGAAACACCATATATTTT
j_gene: TRBJ1-5; abundance: many; v_gene: TRBV7-2; d_gene: .; CDR3aa: CASSSSIVNQPQHF; CDR3nt: TGTGCCAGCAGCTCCAGCATAGTAAATCAGCCCCAGCATTTT
j_gene: TRBJ2-1; abundance: .; v_gene: TRBV20-1; d_gene: TRBD1; CDR3aa: CSAVRDRGRGNEQFF; CDR3nt: TGCAGTGCCGTCCGGGACAGGGGGAGGGGCAATGAGCAGTTCTTC
j_gene: TRBJ2-1; abundance: few; v_gene: TRBV7-8; d_gene: TRBD2; CDR3aa: CASSLMRGMYYNEQFF; CDR3nt: TGTGCCAGCAGCTTAATGCGGGGGATGTACTACAATGAGCAGTTCTTC
j_gene: TRBJ1-2; abundance: many; v_gene: TRBV7-2; d_gene: .; CDR3aa: CASSQRTYGYTF; CDR3nt: TGTGCCAGCAGCCAAAGGACGTATGGCTACACCTTC
j_gene: TRBJ2-5; abundance: .; v_gene: TRBV30; d_gene: TRBD1; CDR3aa: CAWGWQGVETQYF; CDR3nt: TGTGCCTGGGGATGGCAGGGGGTGGAGACCCAGTACTTC
j_gene: TRBJ1-3; abundance: .; v_gene: TRBV19; d_gene: .; CDR3aa: CASSQNRGSPGNTIYF; CDR3nt: TGTGCCAGTAGCCAAAATCGGGGCAGCCCTGGAAACACCATATATTTT
j_gene: TRBJ2-3; abundance: few; v_gene: TRBV20-1; d_gene: .; CDR3aa: CSASSRVDTQYF; CDR3nt: TGCAGTGCTAGTTCGCGGGTAGATACGCAGTATTTT
j_gene: TRBJ1-2; abundance: .; v_gene: TRBV19; d_gene: .; CDR3aa: CASMGYGYTF; CDR3nt: TGTGCCAGTATGGGGTATGGCTACACCTTC
j_gene: TRBJ2-7; abundance: .; v_gene: TRBV10-3; d_gene: TRBD1; CDR3aa: CAISGTGASYEQYF; CDR3nt: TGTGCCATCAGCGGGACAGGGGCGTCCTACGAGCAGTACTTC
j_gene: TRBJ1-6; abundance: .; v_gene: TRBV6-5; d_gene: .; CDR3aa: CASSYPGRNNSPLHF; CDR3nt: TGTGCCAGCAGTTACCCTGGACGGAATAATTCACCCCTCCACTTT
j_gene: TRBJ1-2; abundance: .; v_gene: TRBV15; d_gene: .; CDR3aa: CATSREDGGLYGYTF; CDR3nt: TGTGCCACCAGCAGAGAGGATGGGGGGCTCTATGGCTACACCTTC
j_gene: TRBJ2-5; abundance: .; v_gene: TRBV5-1; d_gene: TRBD2; CDR3aa: CASSLSGTSGGMETQYF; CDR3nt: TGCGCCAGCAGCTTGTCCGGGACTAGCGGGGGGATGGAGACCCAGTACTTC
j_gene: TRBJ1-2; abundance: many; v_gene: TRBV19; d_gene: .; CDR3aa: CASTREAGLYGYTF; CDR3nt: TGTGCCAGTACACGGGAGGCAGGTCTCTATGGCTACACCTTC
j_gene: TRBJ1-1; abundance: many; v_gene: TRBV7-2; d_gene: TRBD1; CDR3aa: CASSWTGEAFF; CDR3nt: TGTGCCAGCAGTTGGACAGGGGAAGCTTTCTTT
j_gene: TRBJ1-1; abundance: many; v_gene: TRBV25-1; d_gene: .; CDR3aa: CASIFNTEAFF; CDR3nt: TGTGCCAGCATTTTCAACACTGAAGCTTTCTTT
j_gene: TRBJ2-7; abundance: many; v_gene: TRBV7-2; d_gene: .; CDR3aa: CASSLGSPEQYF; CDR3nt: TGTGCCAGCAGCTTAGGCAGCCCCGAGCAGTACTTC
j_gene: TRBJ1-4; abundance: .; v_gene: TRBV7-9; d_gene: .; CDR3aa: CASFSTNEKLFF; CDR3nt: TGTGCCAGCTTCTCAACTAATGAAAAACTGTTTTTT
j_gene: TRBJ2-1; abundance: .; v_gene: TRBV20-1; d_gene: .; CDR3aa: CSVRSWTMFSNEQFF; CDR3nt: TGCAGTGTCAGGTCGTGGACAATGTTCTCCAATGAGCAGTTCTTC
j_gene: TRBJ2-3; abundance: many; v_gene: TRBV15; d_gene: TRBD2; CDR3aa: CATSRDGGSITDTQYF; CDR3nt: TGTGCCACCAGCAGAGATGGCGGGAGTATTACAGATACGCAGTATTTT
j_gene: TRBJ2-7; abundance: .; v_gene: TRBV19; d_gene: .; CDR3aa: CASSTGPMTYEQYF; CDR3nt: TGTGCCAGTTCAACAGGGCCGATGACCTACGAGCAGTACTTC
j_gene: TRBJ2-1; abundance: few; v_gene: TRBV19; d_gene: .; CDR3aa: CASSNRGNSYNEQFF; CDR3nt: TGTGCCAGTAGTAATCGCGGGAACTCCTACAATGAGCAGTTCTTC
j_gene: TRBJ2-1; abundance: .; v_gene: TRBV9; d_gene: .; CDR3aa: CASSPTNNEQFF; CDR3nt: TGTGCCAGCAGCCCGACAAATAATGAGCAGTTCTTC
j_gene: TRBJ2-7; abundance: .; v_gene: TRBV28; d_gene: .; CDR3aa: CASSFSVGESYEQYF; CDR3nt: TGTGCCAGCAGTTTTTCAGTGGGGGAGTCCTACGAGCAGTACTTC
j_gene: TRBJ2-7; abundance: many; v_gene: TRBV29-1; d_gene: .; CDR3aa: CSVGGQTGSRYEQYF; CDR3nt: TGCAGCGTTGGGGGCCAGACCGGGTCGCGGTACGAGCAGTACTTC
j_gene: TRBJ2-6; abundance: many; v_gene: TRBV24-1; d_gene: .; CDR3aa: CATSDARPGANVLTF; CDR3nt: TGTGCCACCAGTGATGCCCGACCTGGGGCCAACGTCCTGACTTTC
j_gene: TRBJ2-2; abundance: .; v_gene: TRBV7-2; d_gene: TRBD2; CDR3aa: CASSLVSGIGELFF; CDR3nt: TGTGCCAGCAGCTTAGTCAGCGGGATCGGGGAGCTGTTTTTT
j_gene: TRBJ1-1; abundance: few; v_gene: TRBV5-6; d_gene: .; CDR3aa: CASSLEIVRLHSEAFF; CDR3nt: TGTGCCAGCAGCTTGGAAATAGTACGGCTACACTCTGAAGCTTTCTTT
j_gene: TRBJ2-5; abundance: .; v_gene: TRBV2; d_gene: .; CDR3aa: CASRRDTAEETQYF; CDR3nt: TGTGCCAGCAGGAGGGACACGGCCGAAGAGACCCAGTACTTC
j_gene: TRBJ1-6; abundance: many; v_gene: TRBV4-2; d_gene: .; CDR3aa: CASSQTDQGTPLHF; CDR3nt: TGTGCCAGCAGCCAAACGGACCAGGGGACACCCCTCCACTTT
j_gene: TRBJ2-1; abundance: .; v_gene: TRBV4-1; d_gene: .; CDR3aa: CASSQEGDSGPYNEQFF; CDR3nt: TGCGCCAGCAGCCAAGAGGGGGACTCAGGCCCCTACAATGAGCAGTTCTTC
j_gene: TRBJ1-2; abundance: many; v_gene: TRBV19; d_gene: .; CDR3aa: CASSMVSRDGYTF; CDR3nt: TGTGCCAGTTCGATGGTGTCCCGGGATGGCTACACCTTC
j_gene: TRBJ2-3; abundance: .; v_gene: TRBV10-3; d_gene: TRBD1; CDR3aa: CAIRQQGFATDTQYF; CDR3nt: TGTGCCATCAGACAACAGGGGTTTGCGACAGATACGCAGTATTTT
j_gene: TRBJ2-1; abundance: .; v_gene: TRBV5-4; d_gene: TRBD2; CDR3aa: CASSSRGTSGVGGEQFF; CDR3nt: TGTGCCAGCAGCTCTCGTGGGACTAGCGGTGTTGGGGGTGAGCAGTTCTTC
j_gene: TRBJ2-3; abundance: .; v_gene: TRBV11-2; d_gene: .; CDR3aa: CASSLGHGTTLGLDTQYF; CDR3nt: TGTGCCAGCAGCTTAGGCCACGGGACCACGCTGGGCTTGGATACGCAGTATTTT
j_gene: TRBJ2-4; abundance: few; v_gene: TRBV11-2; d_gene: TRBD1; CDR3aa: CASSPEGAAKNIQYF; CDR3nt: TGTGCCAGCAGCCCCGAGGGGGCTGCCAAAAACATTCAGTACTTC
j_gene: TRBJ1-4; abundance: .; v_gene: TRBV6-2/TRBV6-3; d_gene: .; CDR3aa: CASSYSSRGLNEKLFF; CDR3nt: TGTGCCAGCAGTTACTCGTCGAGAGGGCTTAATGAAAAACTGTTTTTT